This entry describes one T cell receptor beta chain. The clone's antigen remains unknown. Base qualities are not provided; no much larger clone lies one nucleotide away. This specimen belongs to a study of blood T cell repertoires in COVID-19 (dated by TCRdb to the early 2020s). In the study overall: Samples from collaborators originated in the United States, Italy and Spain and spanned both the acute and convalescent phases of COVID-19. Nearly every sample came with metadata listing a de-identified subject ID, COVID-19 status, age in years and sex. The prospective study material was composed of cDNA or gDNA derived from T cells, B-cell-depleted T cells, or PBMCs. Where available, HLA class I and class II types were taken from metadata supplied by the sample provider and were not determined by assay-based typing. The repertoires were released in a freely available public database intended as a resource for research on the immune response to SARS-CoV-2. The samples were drawn from the first 160 participants of the ongoing ImmuneRACE study and from 1,254 subjects provided by 6 global collaborators. Deeply sampled blood TCRbeta repertoires from subjects exposed to, actively infected with, or recovered from COVID-19 were included in the dataset.

The CDR3, cysteine through phenylalanine, is 15 amino acids long. Only the CDR3 part of the read is kept: 45 bases, read in frame from the first base. In the germline V gene, CDR1 corresponds to SGHTA and CDR2 to FQGNSA. V trim: 3 bases; J trim: 7 bases; unmatched bases: 4. The paper's findings and limits, for the study overall: How much clinical and demographic metadata was included differed by source and by participant, and the metadata was provided uncurated.

TCRbeta CDR3 regions were amplified from genomic DNA by means of the immunoSEQ Assay, a bias-controlled multiplex PCR. The original pipeline was this. The number of nucleated cells in each sample was estimated from the amplification of reference gene primers within the assay. To quantify the absolute abundance of each unique TCRbeta CDR3 rearrangement, sequence reads were collapsed and filtered. For each sample, productive Simpson clonality was calculated as the square root of Simpson's diversity index across productive rearrangements. TCRdb re-hosts the immuneACCESS table, in-frame sequences only. Its copies lack some clones; in the studies checked, an unresolved V gene accounts for under half of them, and the cause for the rest is not known. V and J calls and clone size are given by that table; D and trimming were obtained from the DNA. The sample table lists 110,000 to 150,000 clones, around nine tenths of them with a count of one. The ten top clones hold over 2.5% of the sample.

Collaborating institutions collected whole blood in K2EDTA tubes following their own protocols. For TCRbeta analysis, collaborators shipped samples as frozen whole blood, isolated PBMCs, or DNA extracted from either of those sample types. This TCR derives from a man in his 60s with active or convalescent COVID-19. The sequenced sample was peripheral blood. The rearrangement joined TRBV7-2 to TRBJ1-6; 9 bases in the junction line up with TRBD1. Here is the DNA: TGTGCCAGCAGCTTCCTGACAGGGGGGAATTCACCCCTCCACTTT. The translation is CASSFLTGGNSPLHF.